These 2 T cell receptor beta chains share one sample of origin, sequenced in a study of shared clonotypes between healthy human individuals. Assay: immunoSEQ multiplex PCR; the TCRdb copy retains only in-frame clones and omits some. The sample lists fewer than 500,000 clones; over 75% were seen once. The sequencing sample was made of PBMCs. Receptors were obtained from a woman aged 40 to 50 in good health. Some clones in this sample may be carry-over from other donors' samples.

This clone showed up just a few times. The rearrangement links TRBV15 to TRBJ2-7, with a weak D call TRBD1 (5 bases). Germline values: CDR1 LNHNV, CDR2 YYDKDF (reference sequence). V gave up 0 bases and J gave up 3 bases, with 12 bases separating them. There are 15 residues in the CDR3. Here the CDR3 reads CATSRDPRVGYEQYF. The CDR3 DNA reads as TGTGCCACCAGCAGAGATCCCAGGGTAGGCTACGAGCAGTACTTC.

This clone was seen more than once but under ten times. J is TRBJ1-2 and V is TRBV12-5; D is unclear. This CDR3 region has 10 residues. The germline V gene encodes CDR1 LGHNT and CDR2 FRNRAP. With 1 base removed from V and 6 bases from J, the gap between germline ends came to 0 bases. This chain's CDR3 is CASGLDGYTF. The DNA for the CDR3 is TGTGCTAGTGGTTTGGATGGCTACACCTTC.